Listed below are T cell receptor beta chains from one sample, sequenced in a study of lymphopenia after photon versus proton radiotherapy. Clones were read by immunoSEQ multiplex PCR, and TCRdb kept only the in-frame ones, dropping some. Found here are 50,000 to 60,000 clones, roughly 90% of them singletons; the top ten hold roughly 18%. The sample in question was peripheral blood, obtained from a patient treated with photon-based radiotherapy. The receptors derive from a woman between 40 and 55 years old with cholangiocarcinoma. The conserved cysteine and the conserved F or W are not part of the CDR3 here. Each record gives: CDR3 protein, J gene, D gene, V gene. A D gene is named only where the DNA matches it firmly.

ASSDGSEQY,TRBJ2-7,.,TRBV2
ATLGGWGETQY,TRBJ2-5,.,TRBV27
ASSRPLQGFLYEQY,TRBJ2-7,.,TRBV7-9
ASSYSRVQPQH,TRBJ1-5,.,TRBV6-6
ASSRTAPNTQY,TRBJ2-3,.,TRBV7-3
ASSSKAGPGTTQY,TRBJ2-5,TRBD2,TRBV7-6
ASSYLPGQYNEQF,TRBJ2-1,TRBD1,TRBV5-1
ASSQGGGGAYEQY,.,TRBD2,TRBV4-2
ASRLQGIEQY,TRBJ2-7,TRBD1,TRBV7-9
ASSDGQGEAGELF,TRBJ2-2,TRBD1,TRBV6-5
ASSQGVDTEAF,TRBJ1-1,.,TRBV18
ASSLAGDTGELF,TRBJ2-2,TRBD2,TRBV28
ASSFGGGYEQY,TRBJ2-7,.,TRBV5-1
ASSFTGDRNEQF,TRBJ2-1,TRBD1,TRBV5-1
ASSSTTTTNEKLF,TRBJ1-4,.,TRBV7-9
ASYDRGNEKLF,TRBJ1-4,TRBD1,TRBV2
ASSLGSNQPQH,TRBJ1-5,.,TRBV27
ASSKDRGEQY,TRBJ2-7,TRBD1,TRBV7-3
ASSSRVGYEQY,TRBJ2-7,.,TRBV19
ASSYSSVGVTYEQY,TRBJ2-7,.,TRBV6-5
ASSTMTGTGNTEAF,TRBJ1-1,TRBD1,TRBV19
ASSPLPATGRGYEQY,TRBJ2-7,.,TRBV18
ASSLGSVTEAF,TRBJ1-1,.,TRBV19
ASSLYGGQWNSPLH,TRBJ1-6,.,TRBV5-1
ASSFGRDNQPQH,TRBJ1-5,.,TRBV27
ASSEALSPLH,TRBJ1-6,.,TRBV6-1
ASSQEKGKQGASTDTQY,TRBJ2-3,TRBD1,TRBV4-1
ASSEDPASYNEQF,TRBJ2-1,.,TRBV9
ASSHHNAAGGTWVSFYNEQF,TRBJ2-1,TRBD2,TRBV14
ASSLGPSGGTDTQY,TRBJ2-3,TRBD2,TRBV7-6
ASSSPLGGGELF,TRBJ2-2,.,TRBV28
SVEDREGTTGELF,TRBJ2-2,.,TRBV29-1
ASSVEGTPGSNTEAF,TRBJ1-1,.,TRBV9
ASSIASGRSNEKLF,TRBJ1-4,.,TRBV19
ATSRDPTGVRYTEAF,TRBJ1-1,TRBD1,TRBV15
ASSYAGQGVSAF,TRBJ1-1,TRBD1,TRBV6-5
ASSLGAVTEAF,TRBJ1-1,.,TRBV27
ASSPRRDEQF,TRBJ2-1,.,TRBV7-2
ASSERSDRSRGSNQPQH,TRBJ1-5,TRBD1,TRBV6-1
ASSESEMNTEAF,TRBJ1-1,.,TRBV10-1
ASIPGGPNYGYT,TRBJ1-2,.,TRBV11-2
ASSLGTGGMAEQF,TRBJ2-1,TRBD1,TRBV28
ASSIGDTQY,TRBJ2-3,.,TRBV19
ASSQVGGAIYEQY,TRBJ2-7,.,TRBV14
SVSGGGNEQY,TRBJ2-7,TRBD2,TRBV29-1
ASSPRLAGYTGELF,TRBJ2-2,TRBD2,TRBV9
ASSFDRVGGTEAF,TRBJ1-1,TRBD1,TRBV5-5
AISKEGSTDTQY,TRBJ2-3,.,TRBV10-3
ASSEGRYEQY,TRBJ2-7,.,TRBV10-1
ASSLLGRYNEQF,TRBJ2-1,.,TRBV11-2
ASSESANTEAF,TRBJ1-1,.,TRBV10-1
ASSLQVMNTEAF,TRBJ1-1,.,TRBV5-6
ASQRTGDSPLH,TRBJ1-6,TRBD1,TRBV7-3
ASSLPKDTLNTEAF,TRBJ1-1,.,TRBV7-8